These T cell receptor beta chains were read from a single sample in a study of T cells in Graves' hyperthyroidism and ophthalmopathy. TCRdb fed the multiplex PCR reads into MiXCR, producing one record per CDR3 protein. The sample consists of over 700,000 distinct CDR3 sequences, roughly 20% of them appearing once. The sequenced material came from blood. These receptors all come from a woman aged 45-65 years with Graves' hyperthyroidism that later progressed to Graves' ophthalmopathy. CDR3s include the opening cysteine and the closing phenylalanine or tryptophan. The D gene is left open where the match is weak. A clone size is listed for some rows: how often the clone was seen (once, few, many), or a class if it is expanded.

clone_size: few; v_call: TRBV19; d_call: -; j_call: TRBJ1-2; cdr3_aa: CASSEFSTVYYGYTF; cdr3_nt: TGTGCCAGTAGCGAATTTTCGACGGTATACTATGGCTACACCTTC
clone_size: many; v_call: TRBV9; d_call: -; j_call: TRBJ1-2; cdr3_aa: CASSVEEVSYGYTF; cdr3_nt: TGTGCCAGCAGCGTAGAGGAGGTATCCTATGGCTACACCTTC
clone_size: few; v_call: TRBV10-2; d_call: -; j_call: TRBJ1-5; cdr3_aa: CASTGYSNQPQHF; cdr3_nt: TGCGCCAGTACAGGATATAGCAATCAGCCCCAGCATTTT
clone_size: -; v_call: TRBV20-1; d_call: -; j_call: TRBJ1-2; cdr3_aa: CSALRDNTNYGYTF; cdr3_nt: TGCAGTGCTCTACGGGACAACACTAACTATGGCTACACCTTC
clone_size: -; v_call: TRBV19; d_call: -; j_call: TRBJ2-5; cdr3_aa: CASSVSTGASQETQYF; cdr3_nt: TGTGCCAGTAGTGTTTCTACCGGGGCCAGCCAAGAGACCCAGTACTTC
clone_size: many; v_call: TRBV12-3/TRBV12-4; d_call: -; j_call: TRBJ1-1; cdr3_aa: CASTSGSGTEAFF; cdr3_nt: TGTGCCAGCACCAGTGGGTCCGGCACTGAAGCTTTCTTT
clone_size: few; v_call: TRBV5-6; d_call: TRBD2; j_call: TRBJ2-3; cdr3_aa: CASSGDYLAGFTDTQYF; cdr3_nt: TGTGCCAGCAGCGGGGACTATCTAGCGGGTTTCACAGATACGCAGTATTTT
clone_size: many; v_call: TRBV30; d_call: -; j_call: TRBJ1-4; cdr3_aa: CAWRGQTEGEKLFF; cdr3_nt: TGTGCCTGGAGAGGACAGACCGAGGGGGAAAAACTGTTTTTT
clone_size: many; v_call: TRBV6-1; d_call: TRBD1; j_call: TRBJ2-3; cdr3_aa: CASSEGFQGVTDTQYF; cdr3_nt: TGTGCCAGCAGTGAAGGCTTCCAGGGGGTCACAGATACGCAGTATTTT
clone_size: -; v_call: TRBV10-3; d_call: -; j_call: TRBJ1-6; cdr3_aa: CAISPGMDSPLHF; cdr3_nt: TGTGCCATCAGTCCAGGGATGGATTCACCCCTCCACTTT
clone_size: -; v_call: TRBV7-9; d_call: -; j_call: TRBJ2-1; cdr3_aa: CASSLRGVSYNEQFF; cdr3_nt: TGTGCCAGCAGCTTGAGGGGGGTCTCCTACAATGAGCAGTTCTTC
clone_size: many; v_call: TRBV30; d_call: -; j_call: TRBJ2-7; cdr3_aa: CAWSGWSALLGDSSYEQYF; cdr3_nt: TGTGCCTGGAGTGGATGGAGTGCGTTGTTGGGTGACAGCTCCTACGAGCAGTACTTC
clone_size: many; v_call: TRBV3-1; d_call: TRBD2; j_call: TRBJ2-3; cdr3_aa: CASSRWERGNTQYF; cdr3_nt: TGTGCCAGCAGCCGATGGGAGCGGGGGAATACGCAGTATTTT
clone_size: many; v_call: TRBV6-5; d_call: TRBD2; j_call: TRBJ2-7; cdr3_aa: CASSYSSGGRGMPYEQYF; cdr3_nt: TGTGCCAGCAGTTACAGCTCGGGAGGGCGGGGGATGCCCTACGAGCAGTACTTC
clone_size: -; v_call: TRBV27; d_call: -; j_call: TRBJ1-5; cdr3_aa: CASSLIGGEAQPQHF; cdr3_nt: TGTGCCAGCAGTTTAATCGGGGGTGAAGCTCAGCCCCAGCATTTT
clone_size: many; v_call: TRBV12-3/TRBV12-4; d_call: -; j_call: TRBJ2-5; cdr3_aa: CASSLDRLNQETQYF; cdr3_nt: TGTGCCAGCAGTTTGGACCGGTTGAATCAAGAGACCCAGTACTTC
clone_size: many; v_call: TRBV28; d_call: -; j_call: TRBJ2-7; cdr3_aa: CASSYFRYEQYF; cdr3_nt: TGTGCCAGCAGTTACTTTCGCTACGAGCAGTACTTC
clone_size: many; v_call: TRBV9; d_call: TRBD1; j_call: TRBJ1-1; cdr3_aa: CASSARDSSLDTEAFF; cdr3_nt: TGTGCCAGCAGCGCCCGGGACAGCTCCCTGGACACTGAAGCTTTCTTT
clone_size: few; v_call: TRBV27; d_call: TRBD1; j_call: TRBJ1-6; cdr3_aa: CASSPLQQGAFRSPLHF; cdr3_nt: TGTGCCAGCAGTCCCCTCCAACAGGGGGCGTTTAGGTCACCCCTCCACTTT
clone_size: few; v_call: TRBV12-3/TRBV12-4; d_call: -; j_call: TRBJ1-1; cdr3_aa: CASSLDPPDYTEAFF; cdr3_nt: TGTGCCAGCAGTTTAGATCCCCCGGATTACACTGAAGCTTTCTTT
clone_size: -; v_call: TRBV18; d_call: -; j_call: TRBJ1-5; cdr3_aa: CASSPTRINRPQHF; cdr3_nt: TGTGCCAGCTCACCTACACGTATCAATCGGCCCCAGCATTTT
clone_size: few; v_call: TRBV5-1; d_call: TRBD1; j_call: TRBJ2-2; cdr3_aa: CASSPGGSGTGELFF; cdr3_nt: TGCGCCAGCAGCCCAGGGGGCTCGGGCACCGGGGAGCTGTTTTTT
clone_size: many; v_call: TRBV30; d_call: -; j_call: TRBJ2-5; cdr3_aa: CACPMGAETQYF; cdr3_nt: TGTGCCTGCCCTATGGGGGCAGAGACCCAGTACTTC
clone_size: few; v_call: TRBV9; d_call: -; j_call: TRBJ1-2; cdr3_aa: CASSGPSGRYGYTF; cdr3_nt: TGTGCCAGCAGCGGACCCTCAGGGCGCTATGGCTACACCTTC
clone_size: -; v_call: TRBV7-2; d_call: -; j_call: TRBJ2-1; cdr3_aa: CASSRRLYNEQFF; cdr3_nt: TGTGCCAGCAGCCGCAGACTCTACAATGAGCAGTTCTTC
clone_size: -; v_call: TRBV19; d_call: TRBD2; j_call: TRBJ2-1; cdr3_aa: CASSTSASGGASEQFF; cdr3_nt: TGTGCCAGTAGTACCTCTGCTAGCGGGGGGGCAAGTGAGCAGTTCTTC
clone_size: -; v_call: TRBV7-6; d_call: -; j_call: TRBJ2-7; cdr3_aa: CASSSPESYEQYF; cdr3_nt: TGTGCCAGCAGCTCCCCAGAAAGCTACGAGCAGTACTTC